The rows below give T cell receptor beta chains drawn from one sample of a study of shared clonotypes between healthy human individuals. TCRdb's table, derived via immunoSEQ multiplex PCR, lists solely in-frame clones and lacks some. The sample consists of approximately 2,000,000 clones, 92% of them appearing once. What was sequenced was naive CD4+ T cells from PBMCs. These receptors all come from a man in his late teens or twenties in good health. Some clones in this sample may be carry-over from other donors' samples. The CDR3 runs from the conserved cysteine through the conserved F or W. D genes are given only for firm matches. Clone size is shown for a subset of rows, as once, few, many or a class of expanded clone.

V,size,D,J,DNA,CDR3
TRBV7-8,NA,TRBD1,TRBJ1-2,TGTGCCAGCAGCTCAGAAACAGGGGCTTTCTATGGCTACACCTTC,CASSSETGAFYGYTF
TRBV11-2,NA,NA,TRBJ1-2,TGTGCCAGCTCTCGGGGGCTTAACTATGGCTACACCTTC,CASSRGLNYGYTF
TRBV19,NA,TRBD2,TRBJ2-7,TGTGCCAGCCGACTAGCGGGCTCCTACGAGCAGTACTTC,CASRLAGSYEQYF
TRBV27,NA,NA,TRBJ2-5,TGTGCCAGCAGTTCGCCGCGTGATCCGCAAGAGACCCAGTACTTC,CASSSPRDPQETQYF
TRBV19,NA,TRBD1,TRBJ2-5,TGTGCCAGTAGTTTCACAGGGGGCGCGAGGGAGACCCAGTACTTC,CASSFTGGARETQYF
TRBV7-9,NA,NA,TRBJ1-1,TGTGCCAGCAGCCCCCCCGGGACAAGGAACACTGAAGCTTTCTTT,CASSPPGTRNTEAFF
TRBV29-1,NA,NA,TRBJ1-1,TGCAGCGTTGAATGGGACATCGGCTCCACTGAAGCTTTCTTT,CSVEWDIGSTEAFF
TRBV7-8,NA,NA,TRBJ1-2,TGTGCCAGCAGCTTGGGCTACGCGGCGACCTTC,CASSLGYAATF
TRBV7-6,NA,NA,TRBJ2-7,TGTGCCAGCAGCTGGGAAGCGGGCGTCCCGCCGGGAGAGCAGTACTTC,CASSWEAGVPPGEQYF
TRBV27,NA,NA,TRBJ2-7,TGTGCCAGCAGTTTCCCAGGGGACGTGGTCTGGGAGCAGTACTTC,CASSFPGDVVWEQYF
TRBV30,NA,TRBD2,TRBJ2-2,TGTGCCTGGAGCACGGGCGGGAGTCCCGGGGAGCTGTTTTTT,CAWSTGGSPGELFF
TRBV19,NA,NA,TRBJ1-2,TGTGCCAGTAGTATGCGGGCGGAACCCTATGGCTACACCTTC,CASSMRAEPYGYTF
TRBV7-8,NA,TRBD2,TRBJ2-1,TGTGCCAGCAGCTTAGGTGGGACTACCGACAATGAGCAGTTCTTC,CASSLGGTTDNEQFF
TRBV29-1,NA,TRBD1,TRBJ2-7,TGCAGCGTTGGACCGGGACAGGGGGCTTACGAGCAGTACTTC,CSVGPGQGAYEQYF
TRBV7-8,NA,TRBD2,TRBJ2-4,TGTGCCAGCAACGCGGGGGATCCACCAGCCAAAAACATTCAGTACTTC,CASNAGDPPAKNIQYF
TRBV29-1,NA,NA,TRBJ2-3,TGCAGCGTTCCCGAGGCAGATACGCAGTATTTT,CSVPEADTQYF
TRBV5-1,NA,NA,TRBJ1-3,TGCGCCAGCAGCTTGTCTCCTACCTCTGGAAACACCATATATTTT,CASSLSPTSGNTIYF
TRBV5-1,NA,TRBD1,TRBJ2-7,TGCGCCAGCAGCTCCGGGACAGGGTATAACGAGCAGTACTTC,CASSSGTGYNEQYF
TRBV5-4,NA,TRBD2,TRBJ2-7,TGTGCCAGCAGCATCTCTAGCGGGAGGGCCCTCTACGAGCAGTACTTC,CASSISSGRALYEQYF
TRBV7-2,NA,TRBD1,TRBJ1-1,TGTGCCAGCAGCTTTCAGGGGGCGAGCACTGAAGCTTTCTTT,CASSFQGASTEAFF
TRBV10-2,few,TRBD1,TRBJ1-1,TGCGCCAGCAGCGAGGACGGGACAGGGACGGCTGAAGCTTTCTTT,CASSEDGTGTAEAFF
TRBV28,NA,NA,TRBJ2-1,TGTGCCAGCAGCGAGCTAAATGAGCAGTTCTTC,CASSELNEQFF
TRBV11-2,NA,TRBD2,TRBJ2-7,TGTGCCAGCAGCCTAACGGGACTAGCGGGTTTTGGGGAGCAGTACTTC,CASSLTGLAGFGEQYF
TRBV18,NA,NA,TRBJ1-1,TGTGCCAGCTCGTGGACGGACAGGAACACTGAAGCTTTCTTT,CASSWTDRNTEAFF
TRBV19,NA,NA,TRBJ1-2,TGTGCCAGTAGCGCAACAAGAAACTATGGCTACACCTTC,CASSATRNYGYTF
TRBV5-1,NA,NA,TRBJ2-1,TGCGCCAGCGGCTGGGGGACTTCCTACGATGAGCAGTTCTTC,CASGWGTSYDEQFF
TRBV7-8,NA,TRBD1,TRBJ2-6,TGTGCCAGCAGCTTACCCACAGGGGGAGCTGGGGCCAACGTCCTGACTTTC,CASSLPTGGAGANVLTF
TRBV28,NA,NA,TRBJ1-4,TGTGCCAGCAGTCCCCCCCGCGAGACAACTAATGAAAAACTGTTTTTT,CASSPPRETTNEKLFF
TRBV19,NA,NA,TRBJ1-5,TGTGCCAGTAGTATAACTCGCAATCAGCCCCAGCATTTT,CASSITRNQPQHF
TRBV7-6,NA,NA,TRBJ2-2,TGTGCCAGCAGCCCGGGGGCAGGGGCAACCGGGGAGCTGTTTTTT,CASSPGAGATGELFF
TRBV5-6,NA,TRBD1,TRBJ1-1,TGTGCCAGCAGCTCATTGACAGGGGAGGGATTATATGGAACTGAAGCTTTCTTT,CASSSLTGEGLYGTEAFF
TRBV25-1,NA,NA,TRBJ1-3,TGTGCCAGCAGTTATGGGGGGTCCTCTGGAAACACCATATATTTT,CASSYGGSSGNTIYF
TRBV5-1,NA,NA,TRBJ2-2,TGCGCCAGCAGCTCAAGGACAATCTTGAACACCGGGGAGCTGTTTTTT,CASSSRTILNTGELFF
TRBV11-2,NA,NA,TRBJ1-4,TGTGCCAGCAGCTTAGGGCGGAATAATGAAAAACTGTTTTTT,CASSLGRNNEKLFF
TRBV7-2,NA,NA,TRBJ2-2,TGTGCCAGCAGCTTAAGGAAACGGGGGGCGAGGACCGGGGAGCTGTTTTTT,CASSLRKRGARTGELFF
TRBV7-7,few,NA,TRBJ1-1,TGTGCCAGCAGCTTAGACAGGGACACTGAAGCTTTCTTT,CASSLDRDTEAFF
TRBV6-1,NA,NA,TRBJ1-3,TGTGCCAGCAGTGACGGGGCATGGTGGGCTGGAAACACCATATATTTT,CASSDGAWWAGNTIYF
TRBV6-6,NA,TRBD1,TRBJ2-7,TGTGCCAGTATCCGTATCCCCCGGACAGGCTCCTACGAGCAGTACTTC,CASIRIPRTGSYEQYF
TRBV9,NA,NA,TRBJ2-2,TGTGCCAGCAGCCCGCTGGGTAGTGGCTGGGGGGAGCTGTTTTTT,CASSPLGSGWGELFF
TRBV6-5,NA,TRBD2,TRBJ2-1,TGTGCCAGCAGTTACTCTGGACTAGCGGGGTACAATGAGCAGTTCTTC,CASSYSGLAGYNEQFF
TRBV9,NA,NA,TRBJ2-7,TGTGCCAGCAGCGTAGGAAGGACGGGCGGGGTCGAGCAGTACTTC,CASSVGRTGGVEQYF
TRBV28,once,NA,TRBJ2-5,TGTGCCAGCAGTTCCGACTTGGGCCGAGAGACCCAGTACTTC,CASSSDLGRETQYF
TRBV7-6,NA,NA,TRBJ2-2,TGTGCCAGCAGCTTGAGTAGGACCGACACCGGGGAGCTGTTTTTT,CASSLSRTDTGELFF
TRBV5-1,NA,TRBD1,TRBJ2-7,TGCGCCAGCAGCCCGGGACAGGGGGCTTGGGGCGAGCAGTACTTC,CASSPGQGAWGEQYF
TRBV6-6,NA,TRBD1,TRBJ1-2,TGTGCCAGCAGTTACCGCAGGGGACAGGGGGCGCTTGGCTACACCTTC,CASSYRRGQGALGYTF
TRBV7-3,NA,NA,TRBJ2-2,TGTGCCAGCGGAACAGGGAAATCGAACACCGGGGAGCTGTTTTTT,CASGTGKSNTGELFF
TRBV7-9,NA,NA,TRBJ2-7,TGTGCCAGCAGCCCCTTCCGGGACTTTGGCGAGCAGTACTTC,CASSPFRDFGEQYF